The clone carrying this T cell receptor beta chain showed up just once. The CDR3 has 16 amino acids. V was pared by 7 bases and J by 0 bases, with 16 bases between. CDR1 is LNHDA, CDR2 SQIVND, per germline (reference sequence). This sample is part of a study of blood T cell repertoires in COVID-19. As for the study in general: Spain, Italy and the United States supplied samples that represented acute and convalescent COVID-19. In each case, the material was cDNA or gDNA derived from T cells, B-cell-depleted T cells, or PBMCs.

Source study methods: Estimation of nucleated cell counts relied on the amplification of reference gene primers. The repertoire was sequenced with immunoSEQ multiplex PCR; TCRdb's copy has only in-frame clones and lacks some. The V and J calls and clone size are taken from that table; D and trimming were inferred from the DNA. The data contain 50,000 or so clones, roughly 77% of them singletons. Sequencing was performed on peripheral blood. The clonotype originates from a human donor with active or convalescent COVID-19. The donor label of this sample is uncertain. The chain is built from TRBV19 and TRBJ1-5; no clear D gene. The CDR3 DNA reads TGTGCCAGTACCACGCGGGCAGGCGGTAGCAATCAGCCCCAGCATTTT. Its protein is CASTTRAGGSNQPQHF. The variable domain in full, with the rest retrieved from reference TRBV19 and TRBJ1-5, is DGGITQSPKYLFRKEGQNVTLSCEQNLNHDAMYWYRQDPGQGLRLIYYSQIVNDFQKGDIAEGYSVSREKKESFPLTVTSAQKNPTAFYLCASTTRAGGSNQPQHFGDGTRLSIL.